Here is one TCR beta chain with its context. Its antigen remains unknown. This record comes from a study of neurological immune-mediated disorders. Study-wide results and limits: There was no clinical or MRI feature that showed an association with the multiple sclerosis repertoire cluster.

The cDNA was produced through 5'RACE with 10-nucleotide random UMIs. TCRdb independently ran MiXCR on the 5' RACE reads; one entry per CDR3 protein. The data hold under 90,000 distinct CDR3 sequences, with under 4.5% observed a single time. For the unsorted libraries, 2 million PBMCs stored at -80 C served as input. Looked up from germline, CDR1 is SGHTA and CDR2 is FQGNSA. V lost 2 bases and J lost 7, with 12 bases in between. This CDR3 region has 14 residues. The receptor's source is a woman aged 45 to 65 with multiple sclerosis. This chain uses TRBV7-2 with TRBJ2-4, with D perhaps TRBD1 or TRBD2 (5 bases each). The sequenced material came from PBMCs. For the CDR3, the DNA is TGTGCCAGCAGCTTAAGTTTCGGGGCGAACATTCAGTACTTC. Protein: CASSLSFGANIQYF.